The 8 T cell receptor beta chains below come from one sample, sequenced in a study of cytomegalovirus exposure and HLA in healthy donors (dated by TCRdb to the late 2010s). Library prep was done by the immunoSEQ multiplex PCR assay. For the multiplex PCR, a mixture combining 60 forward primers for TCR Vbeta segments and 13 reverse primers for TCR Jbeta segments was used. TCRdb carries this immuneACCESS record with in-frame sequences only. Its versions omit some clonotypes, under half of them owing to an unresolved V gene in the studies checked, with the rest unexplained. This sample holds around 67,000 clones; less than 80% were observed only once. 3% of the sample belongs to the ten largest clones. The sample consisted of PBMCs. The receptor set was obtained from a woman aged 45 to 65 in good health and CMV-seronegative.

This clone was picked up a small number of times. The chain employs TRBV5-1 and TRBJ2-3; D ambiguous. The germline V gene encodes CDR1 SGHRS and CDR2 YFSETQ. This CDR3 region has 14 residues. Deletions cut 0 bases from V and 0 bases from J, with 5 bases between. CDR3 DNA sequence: TGCGCCAGCAGCTTGGGTCGGAGCACAGATACGCAGTATTTT. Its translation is CASSLGRSTDTQYF.

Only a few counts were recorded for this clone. CDR3 in amino acids: CASSPHRVEAFF. CDR3 nucleotides: TGTGCCAGCAGCCCCCACAGGGTCGAAGCTTTCTTT. This chain links TRBV7-8 with TRBJ1-1; tentatively, D is TRBD1 (6 bases). The germline V gene has CDR1 SGHVS and CDR2 FQNEAQ. V was shortened by 5 bases and J by 8 bases, with 12 bases between the two germline ends. This CDR3 comprises 12 residues.

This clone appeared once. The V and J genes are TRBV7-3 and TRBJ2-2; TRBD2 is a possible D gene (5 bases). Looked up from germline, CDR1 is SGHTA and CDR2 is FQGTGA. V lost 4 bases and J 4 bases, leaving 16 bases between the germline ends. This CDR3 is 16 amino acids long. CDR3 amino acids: CASSSDSLGGTGELFF. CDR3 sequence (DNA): TGTGCCAGCAGCTCCGATTCATTAGGAGGCACCGGGGAGCTGTTTTTT.

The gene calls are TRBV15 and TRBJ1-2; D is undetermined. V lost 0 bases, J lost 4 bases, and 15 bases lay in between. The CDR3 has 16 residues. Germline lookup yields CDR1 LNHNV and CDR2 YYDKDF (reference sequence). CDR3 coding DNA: TGTGCCACCAGCAGAGATCTGATGGGGAGTGGCTATGGCTACACCTTC. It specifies CATSRDLMGSGYGYTF.

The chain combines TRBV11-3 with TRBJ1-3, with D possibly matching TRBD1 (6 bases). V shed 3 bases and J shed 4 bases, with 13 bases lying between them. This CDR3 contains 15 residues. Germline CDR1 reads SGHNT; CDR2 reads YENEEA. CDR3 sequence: CASSFPPGVGNTIYF. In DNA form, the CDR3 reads TGTGCCAGCAGCTTTCCCCCAGGGGTCGGAAACACCATATATTTT.

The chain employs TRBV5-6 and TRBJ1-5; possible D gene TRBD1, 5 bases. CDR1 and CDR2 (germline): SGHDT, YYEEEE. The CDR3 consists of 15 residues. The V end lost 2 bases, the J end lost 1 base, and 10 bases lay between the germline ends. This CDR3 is CASSFGGFSNQPQHF. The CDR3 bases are TGTGCCAGCAGCTTTGGGGGGTTCAGCAATCAGCCCCAGCATTTT.

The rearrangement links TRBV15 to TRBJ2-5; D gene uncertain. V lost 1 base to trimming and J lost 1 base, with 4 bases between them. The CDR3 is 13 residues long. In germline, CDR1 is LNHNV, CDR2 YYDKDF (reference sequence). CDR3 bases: TGTGCCACCAGCAGAGGTCTCCAAGAGACCCAGTACTTC. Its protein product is CATSRGLQETQYF.

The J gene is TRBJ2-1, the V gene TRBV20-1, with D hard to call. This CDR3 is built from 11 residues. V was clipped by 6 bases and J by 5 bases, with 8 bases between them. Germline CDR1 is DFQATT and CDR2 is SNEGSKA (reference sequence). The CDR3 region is CSAAQDNEQFF. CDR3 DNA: TGCAGTGCGGCCCAAGACAATGAGCAGTTCTTC.